The 21 T cell receptor beta chains below come from one sample, sequenced in a study of blood T cell repertoires in COVID-19. This table comes from immunoSEQ multiplex PCR, and its TCRdb copy is limited to in-frame clones, with some not included. The data show roughly 240,000 clones, around nine tenths seen once. The sequenced material came from peripheral blood. These receptors were taken from a woman aged 60 to 75 who had recovered from COVID-19.

The V call is TRBV6-2 or TRBV6-3, the J call TRBJ1-3, with D maybe TRBD1 (5 bases). Germline V gene lookup returns CDR1 MNHEY and CDR2 SVGEGT. The V gene lost 2 bases and the J gene lost 0 bases, with 11 bases spanning the gap. The CDR3 is 16 amino acids. The CDR3 nucleotides are TGTGCCAGCAGTTACGTCGGACACTACTCTGGAAACACCATATATTTT. It specifies CASSYVGHYSGNTIYF.

The chain combines TRBV7-2 with TRBJ2-4, with 8 bases fitting TRBD2. CDR1 is SGHTA, CDR2 FQGNSA, per germline. CDR3 size: 17 residues. Trimming at V came to 5 bases and at J to 4 bases, leaving 13 bases not matched to a gene. CDR3: CASSQGGGGYEKNIQYF. The DNA for the CDR3 is TGTGCCAGCAGCCAAGGAGGCGGGGGGTATGAGAAAAACATTCAGTACTTC.

The chain carries TRBV24-1 and TRBJ1-1; 7 bases line up with TRBD1. Germline V gene sequence: CDR1 KGHDR, CDR2 SFDVKD. This CDR3 has 11 amino acids. V dropped 7 bases and J dropped 5; count of bases not matched to a gene: 0. Written as DNA, the CDR3 is TGTGCCACCAGGACAGGGACTGAAGCTTTCTTT. This sequence encodes CATRTGTEAFF.

This chain uses TRBV6-6 with TRBJ1-1; maybe TRBD1 (6 bases). V lost 0 bases to trimming and J lost 9 bases, with 8 bases between them. From germline, CDR1 is MNHNY and CDR2 SVGAGI (reference sequence). This CDR3 has 12 residues. CDR3 region: CASSYSTGKAFF. CDR3 coding DNA: TGTGCCAGCAGTTACTCTACAGGGAAAGCTTTCTTT.

The gene calls are TRBV10-3 and TRBJ2-2, with D tentatively TRBD2 (6 bases). The V end was cut by 10 bases, the J end by 5 bases, with 17 bases between. Germline CDR1 reads ENHRY; CDR2 reads SYGVKD. This CDR3 is 14 amino acids long. The CDR3 DNA reads as TGTGCCACCCACGCCGCGGGGCGAACCGGGGAGCTGTTTTTT. It is translated as CATHAAGRTGELFF.

The CDR3 DNA reads TGCAGTGCTAGTGATTCCGGACAGGGTTCATACGAGCAGTACTTC. This translates into CSASDSGQGSYEQYF. The chain has TRBV20-1 and TRBJ2-7, with 8 bases fitting TRBD1. The junction had 11 bases not matched to a gene; V was cut back by 3 bases and J by 4 bases. CDR1 and CDR2 from the germline V gene are DFQATT and SNEGSKA (reference sequence). The CDR3 extends over 15 amino acids.

The chain uses TRBV5-1 and TRBJ1-2; a weak D match, TRBD1 (5 bases). The CDR3 is 15 residues long. Deletions cut 7 bases from V and 1 base from J, with 17 bases between. CDR1 SGHRS and CDR2 YFSETQ come from the germline V gene. CDR3: CASASAGTINYGYTF. CDR3 DNA: TGCGCCAGCGCCTCGGCCGGGACTATTAACTATGGCTACACCTTC.

V gene TRBV4-1 combines with J gene TRBJ2-1; D may be TRBD1 (6 bases). The V gene's germline CDR1 is MGHRA and CDR2 YSYEKL. Trimming removed 6 bases from V and 8 bases from J, with 23 bases in between. The CDR3 is 16 residues long. CDR3 bases: TGCGCCAGCAGGCAACCGGGGACATTCGCGAGGGATGAGCAGTTCTTC. This gives the protein CASRQPGTFARDEQFF.

The chain has TRBV28 and TRBJ2-2, with D possibly matching TRBD1 (6 bases). Trimming cost V 5 bases and J 5 bases, with 12 bases left between them. Per the germline V gene, CDR1 is MDHEN and CDR2 is SYDVKM. This CDR3 is built from 14 residues. CDR3 sequence: CASSRDTATGELFF. CDR3 DNA sequence: TGTGCCAGCAGTCGGGACACAGCTACCGGGGAGCTGTTTTTT.

The rearrangement joins TRBV18 to TRBJ1-1, with D possibly matching TRBD1 (6 bases). CDR3 size: 14 residues. Trimming removed 2 bases from V and 6 bases from J, with 13 bases in between. The germline V gene has CDR1 KGHSH and CDR2 LQKENI. CDR3 sequence (DNA): TGTGCCAGCTCACCAGCCACAGGGCGCGCTGAAGCTTTCTTT. Translation gives CASSPATGRAEAFF.

The V call is TRBV3-1 (or the pseudogene TRBV3-2), the J call TRBJ1-1, with D unclear. V lost 4 bases, J lost 10 bases, and 16 bases lay in between. The CDR3 totals 13 residues. In germline, CDR1 is LGHDT, CDR2 YNNKEL (reference sequence). For the CDR3, the DNA is TGTGCCAGCAGCCCTGAAGCGCCCGCCCGAGCTTTCTTT. Translated: CASSPEAPARAFF.

CDR3 protein: CASRTGDSRSYEQYF. In DNA, the CDR3 is TGTGCCAGCAGAACCGGGGACTCCCGCTCCTACGAGCAGTACTTC. The chain employs TRBV6-5 and TRBJ2-7; D is perhaps TRBD2 (6 bases). Germline assignment: CDR1 MNHEY and CDR2 SVGAGI. The V end lost 6 bases, the J end lost 0 bases, and 15 bases lay between the germline ends. The CDR3 covers 15 residues.

The V and J genes are TRBV29-1 and TRBJ1-1; D remains ambiguous. The CDR3 runs 13 residues. Germline CDR1 is SQVTM and CDR2 is ANQGSEA. V was shortened by 7 bases and J by 3 bases, with 15 bases between the two germline ends. CDR3 residues: CSADEAGDTEAFF. As DNA, the CDR3 is TGCAGCGCGGACGAAGCGGGCGACACTGAAGCTTTCTTT.

Notes on this clone: Other DNA sequences within the sample encode an identical CDR3. V usage is TRBV19 and J usage is TRBJ2-3, with 14 bases aligning to TRBD2. Germline-derived CDR1 and CDR2 are LNHDA and SQIVND (reference sequence). This CDR3 has 15 amino acids. V lost 6 bases and J lost 2; bases outside the gene matches: 1. The CDR3 protein is CASRTSGGVTDTQYF. As DNA, the CDR3 is TGTGCCAGTAGGACTAGCGGGGGGGTCACAGATACGCAGTATTTT.

In its sample, this clone was seen a few times. The chain is built from TRBV4-2 and TRBJ2-2, with TRBD2 matching 9 bases. This CDR3 has 15 residues. Germline CDR1 reads LGHNA; CDR2 reads YNFKEQ. V lost 0 bases and J lost 4; bases outside the gene matches: 0. CDR3 nucleotide sequence: TGTGCCAGCAGCCAAGAACTAGCGGGCACCGGGGAGCTGTTTTTT. Residues: CASSQELAGTGELFF.

The rearrangement links TRBV6-5 to TRBJ2-1; D unresolved. Germline V gene data show CDR1 as MNHEY and CDR2 as SVGAGI. The CDR3 has 12 residues. Trimming left V 6 bases short and J 9 bases short, with 12 bases between. The CDR3 DNA follows: TGTGCCAGCAGGGGCGCCGCCCGTGAGCAGTTCTTC. The encoded protein is CASRGAAREQFF.

This clone was seen a single time. This sequence joins TRBV10-1 and TRBJ2-7; 9 nucleotides agree with TRBD1. This CDR3 comprises 16 residues. Germline values: CDR1 WNHNN, CDR2 SYGVQD (reference sequence). The V segment lost 6 bases and the J segment 3 bases; nucleotides outside the gene matches: 12. For the CDR3, the DNA is TGCGCCAGCAGACCCCCGGGACAGGGAACCGGCTACGAGCAGTACTTC. This gives the protein CASRPPGQGTGYEQYF.

The rearrangement joins TRBV19 to TRBJ1-5; the D is unclear. The CDR3 is 12 amino acids. Germline CDR1 LNHDA, CDR2 SQIVND (reference sequence). V was clipped by 6 bases and J by 1 base, with 4 bases between them. This chain's CDR3 is CASSRSNQPQHF. CDR3 nucleotide sequence: TGTGCCAGTAGCAGAAGCAATCAGCCCCAGCATTTT.

This clone occurred once. The genes are TRBV19 and TRBJ1-2; D not resolved. V lost 7 bases to trimming and J lost 5 bases, with 17 bases between them. Germline CDR1 and CDR2: LNHDA and SQIVND (reference sequence). This CDR3 comprises 14 residues. The CDR3 DNA is TGTGCCAGTACCAACGTGGGCGGACTATATGGCTACACCTTC. Translated: CASTNVGGLYGYTF. Full variable domain (remainder filled in from reference TRBV19 and TRBJ1-2): DGGITQSPKYLFRKEGQNVTLSCEQNLNHDAMYWYRQDPGQGLRLIYYSQIVNDFQKGDIAEGYSVSREKKESFPLTVTSAQKNPTAFYLCASTNVGGLYGYTFGSGTRLTVV.

The genes are TRBV19 and TRBJ1-2; 8 bases align to TRBD1. Germline CDR1 reads LNHDA; CDR2 reads SQIVND (reference sequence). The CDR3 spans 13 residues. With V trimmed by 2 bases and J by 8 bases, 4 bases remained unmatched. The chain's CDR3 is CASSIQGAKGYTF. CDR3 nucleotide sequence: TGTGCCAGTAGTATACAGGGGGCGAAAGGCTACACCTTC.

The V call is TRBV18, the J call TRBJ2-7; 10 nucleotides align to TRBD1. CDR3 length: 14 amino acids. Germline trimming cut 5 bases from V and 4 bases from J; bases unmatched to any gene: 5. Per the germline V gene, CDR1 is KGHSH and CDR2 is LQKENI. DNA for the CDR3: TGTGCCAGCTCAGGGGACAGGGGACTATACGAGCAGTACTTC. It encodes CASSGDRGLYEQYF.